This T cell receptor (beta chain) was captured by sequencing in a study of CD8 T cells in ankylosing spondylitis. Quantitative 5'-RACE with molecular barcodes generated TCR beta libraries. TCRdb fed the 5' RACE reads into MiXCR, producing one record per CDR3 protein. The sample consists of under 300,000 distinct CDR3 sequences, around 9.2% of them appearing once. Findings and caveats of the study: A motif of 7 to 9 highly homologous TCR beta variants was seen as apparently characteristic of ankylosing spondylitis blood. Reportedly, matched ankylosing spondylitis synovial fluid was significantly enriched for disease-linked clones.

This clonotype was detected only a few times. Its antigen is not identified. Trimming cost V 6 bases and J 2 bases, with 19 bases left between them. CDR3 length: 16 amino acids. Germline V gene lookup returns CDR1 MDHEN and CDR2 SYDVKM. The chain carries TRBV28 and TRBJ1-2; no firm D call. This sequence was found in a male donor with ankylosing spondylitis or in good health (not recorded which). Material for sequencing was blood, either unsorted or a sorted T cell fraction (not recorded which). CDR3 in DNA: TGTGCCAGCAGCTTGGGATCGACCGGTATCAACTATGGCTACACCTTC. Translated: CASSLGSTGINYGYTF.